Below, one T cell receptor (beta chain) is given with its context. This record comes from a study of blood T cell repertoires in COVID-19. Study-wide context: COVID-19 samples collected from the United States, Italy and Spain covered acute and convalescent phases. PBMCs, B-cell-depleted T cells, or T cells were the source of the cDNA or gDNA that made up the material.

Germline V gene sequence: CDR1 ENHRY, CDR2 SYGVKD. CDR3 length equals 12 residues. V was shortened by 2 bases and J by 4 bases, with 5 bases between the two germline ends. This table comes from immunoSEQ multiplex PCR, and its TCRdb copy is limited to in-frame clones, with some not included. Among fewer than 450,000 clones listed, roughly 86% were seen once. During active infection, Seattle patients enrolled and were then monitored through disease. This receptor was obtained from a woman aged 70 to 79 with COVID-19, enrolled during active disease. V usage is TRBV10-3 and J usage is TRBJ2-5; D is undetermined. Sequencing input: peripheral blood. The CDR3 reads CAISERRETQYF. The CDR3 coding sequence is TGTGCCATCAGTGAGCGGAGAGAGACCCAGTACTTC.